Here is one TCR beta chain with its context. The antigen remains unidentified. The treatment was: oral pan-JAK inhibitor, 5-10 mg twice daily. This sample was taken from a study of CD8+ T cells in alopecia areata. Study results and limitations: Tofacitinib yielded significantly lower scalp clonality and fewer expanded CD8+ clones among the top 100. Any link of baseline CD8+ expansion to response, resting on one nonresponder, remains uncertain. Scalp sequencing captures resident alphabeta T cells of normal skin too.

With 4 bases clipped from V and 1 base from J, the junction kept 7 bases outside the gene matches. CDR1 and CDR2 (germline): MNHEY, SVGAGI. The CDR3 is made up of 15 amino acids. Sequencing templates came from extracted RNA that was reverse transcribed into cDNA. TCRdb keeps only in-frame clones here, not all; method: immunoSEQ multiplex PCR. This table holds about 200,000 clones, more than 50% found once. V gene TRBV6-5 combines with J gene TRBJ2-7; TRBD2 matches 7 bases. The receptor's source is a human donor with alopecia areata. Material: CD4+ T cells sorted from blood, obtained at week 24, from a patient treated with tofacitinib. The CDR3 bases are TGTGCCAGCAGTTTTTCCGGGGGGAGGTCCTACGAGCAGTACTTC. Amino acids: CASSFSGGRSYEQYF.